Listed here is a single T cell receptor (beta chain). Its matching antigen is unknown. Looked up from germline, CDR1 is SGHDN and CDR2 is FVKESK. V was pared by 1 base and J by 9 bases, with 9 bases of the junction left unmatched. The CDR3 is made up of 16 amino acids. This sample stems from a study of shared clonotypes between healthy human individuals. Overall study findings and caveats: The study sampled only blood, and tissue repertoires likely differ.

A deep-level run was used for the assay. Produced via immunoSEQ multiplex PCR; TCRdb's table is partial and in-frame only. The data contain millions of clones, more than 80% of them singletons. The sequence derives from a man younger than 35 in good health. Some clones in this sample may be carry-over from other donors' samples. Sample: naive CD4+ T cells from PBMCs. Subset meaning: CD45RA+ positively selected. The chain carries TRBV14 and TRBJ1-6, with TRBD1 matching over 7 bases. The CDR3 DNA is TGTGCCAGCAGCCAAGCGACAGGGAAGGGTGGTTCACCCCTCCACTTT. Encoded protein: CASSQATGKGGSPLHF.